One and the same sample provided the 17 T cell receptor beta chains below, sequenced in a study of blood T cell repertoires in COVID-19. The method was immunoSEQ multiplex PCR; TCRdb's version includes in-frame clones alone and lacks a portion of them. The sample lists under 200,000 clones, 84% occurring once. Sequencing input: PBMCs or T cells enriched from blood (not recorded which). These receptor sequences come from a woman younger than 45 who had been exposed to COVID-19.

The CDR3 is CATSRDRNLNYGYTF. The CDR3 DNA reads as TGTGCCACCAGCAGGGACAGGAACTTAAACTATGGCTACACCTTC. This chain joins TRBV15 and TRBJ1-2; 7 bases fit TRBD1. This CDR3 is 15 amino acids long. V lost 3 bases, J lost 2 bases, and 6 bases stayed unmatched. Germline CDR1 reads LNHNV; CDR2 reads YYDKDF (reference sequence).

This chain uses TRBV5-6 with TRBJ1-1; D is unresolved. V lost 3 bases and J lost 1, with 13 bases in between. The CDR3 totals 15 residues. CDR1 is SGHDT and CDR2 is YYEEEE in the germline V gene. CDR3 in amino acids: CASSSIWEGNTEAFF. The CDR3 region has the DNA TGTGCCAGCAGCTCCATATGGGAGGGGAACACTGAAGCTTTCTTT. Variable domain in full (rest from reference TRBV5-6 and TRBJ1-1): DAGVTQSPTHLIKTRGQQVTLRCSPKSGHDTVSWYQQALGQGPQFIFQYYEEEERQRGNFPDRFSGHQFPNYSSELNVNALLLGDSALYLCASSSIWEGNTEAFFGQGTRLTVV.

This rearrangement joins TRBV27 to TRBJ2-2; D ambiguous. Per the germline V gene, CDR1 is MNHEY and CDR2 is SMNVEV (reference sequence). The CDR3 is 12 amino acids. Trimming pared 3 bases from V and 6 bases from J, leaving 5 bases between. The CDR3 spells CASSFVSGELFF. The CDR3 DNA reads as TGTGCCAGCAGTTTTGTCTCCGGGGAGCTGTTTTTT.

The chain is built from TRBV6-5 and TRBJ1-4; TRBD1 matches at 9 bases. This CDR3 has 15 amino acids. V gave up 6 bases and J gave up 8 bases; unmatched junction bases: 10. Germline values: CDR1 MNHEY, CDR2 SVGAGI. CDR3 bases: TGTGCCAGCAGGCCGCCGGGACAGGGATCCGAAAAACTGTTTTTT. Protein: CASRPPGQGSEKLFF.

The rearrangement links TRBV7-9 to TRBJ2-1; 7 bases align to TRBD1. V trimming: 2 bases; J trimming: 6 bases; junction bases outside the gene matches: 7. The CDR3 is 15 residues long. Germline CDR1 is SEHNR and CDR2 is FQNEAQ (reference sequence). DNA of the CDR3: TGTGCCAGCAGCTTACATATGGCAGGGGGCAATGAGCAGTTCTTC. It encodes CASSLHMAGGNEQFF.

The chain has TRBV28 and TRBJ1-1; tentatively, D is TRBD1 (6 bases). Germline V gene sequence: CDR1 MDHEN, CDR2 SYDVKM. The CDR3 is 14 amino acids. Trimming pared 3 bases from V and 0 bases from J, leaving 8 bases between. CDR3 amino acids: CASSFGDMNTEAFF. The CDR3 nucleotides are TGTGCCAGCAGTTTCGGGGACATGAACACTGAAGCTTTCTTT.

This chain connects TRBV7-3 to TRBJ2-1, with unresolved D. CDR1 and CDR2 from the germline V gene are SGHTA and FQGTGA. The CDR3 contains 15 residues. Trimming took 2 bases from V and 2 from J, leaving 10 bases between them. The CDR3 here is CASSLDPRPYNEQFF. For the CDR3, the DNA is TGTGCCAGCAGCTTAGACCCGCGGCCCTACAATGAGCAGTTCTTC.

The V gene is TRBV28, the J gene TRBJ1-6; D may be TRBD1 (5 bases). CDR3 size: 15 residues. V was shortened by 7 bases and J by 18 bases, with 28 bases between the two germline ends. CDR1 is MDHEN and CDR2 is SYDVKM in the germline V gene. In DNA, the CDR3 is TGTGCCAGCACCAATGGGGGGACGTCCTCAACCACCCACCACTTT. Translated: CASTNGGTSSTTHHF.

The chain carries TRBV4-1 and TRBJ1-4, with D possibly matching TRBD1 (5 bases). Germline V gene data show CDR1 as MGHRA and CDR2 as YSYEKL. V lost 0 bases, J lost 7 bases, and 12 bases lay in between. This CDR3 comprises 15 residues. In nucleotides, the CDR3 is TGCGCCAGCAGCCAAGATACAACGGGGGGTGAAAAACTGTTTTTT. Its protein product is CASSQDTTGGEKLFF.

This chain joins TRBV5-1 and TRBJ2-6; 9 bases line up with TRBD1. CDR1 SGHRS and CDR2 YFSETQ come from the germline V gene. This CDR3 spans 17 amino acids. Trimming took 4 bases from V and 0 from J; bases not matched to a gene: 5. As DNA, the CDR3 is TGCGCCAGCAGCGGGGGGACAGGGTACTCTGGGGCCAACGTCCTGACTTTC. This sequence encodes CASSGGTGYSGANVLTF. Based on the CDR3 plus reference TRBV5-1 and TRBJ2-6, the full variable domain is KAGVTQTPRYLIKTRGQQVTLSCSPISGHRSVSWYQQTPGQGLQFLFEYFSETQRNKGNFPGRFSGRQFSNSRSEMNVSTLELGDSALYLCASSGGTGYSGANVLTFGAGSRLTVL.

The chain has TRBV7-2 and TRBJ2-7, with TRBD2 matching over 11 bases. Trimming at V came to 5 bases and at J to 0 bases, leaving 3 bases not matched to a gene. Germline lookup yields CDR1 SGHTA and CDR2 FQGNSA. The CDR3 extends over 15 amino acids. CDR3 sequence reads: CASSNGLAGSYEQYF. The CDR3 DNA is TGTGCCAGCAGCAATGGACTAGCGGGCTCCTACGAGCAGTACTTC.

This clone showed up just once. As DNA, the CDR3 is TGTGCCAGCAGCCCCTCCCTAGCGGGGGGGCTAAAGACCCAGTACTTC. Its protein product is CASSPSLAGGLKTQYF. The chain employs TRBV4-2 and TRBJ2-5, with TRBD2 matching 12 bases. Germline CDR1 LGHNA, CDR2 YNFKEQ. V lost 4 bases, J lost 6 bases, and 9 bases stayed unmatched. CDR3 size: 16 residues.

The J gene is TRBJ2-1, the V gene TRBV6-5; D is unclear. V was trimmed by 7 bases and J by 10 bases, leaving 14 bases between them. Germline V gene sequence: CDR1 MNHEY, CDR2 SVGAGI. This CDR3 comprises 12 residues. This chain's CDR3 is CASTNEVWEQFF. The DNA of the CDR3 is TGTGCCAGCACAAACGAGGTTTGGGAGCAGTTCTTC.

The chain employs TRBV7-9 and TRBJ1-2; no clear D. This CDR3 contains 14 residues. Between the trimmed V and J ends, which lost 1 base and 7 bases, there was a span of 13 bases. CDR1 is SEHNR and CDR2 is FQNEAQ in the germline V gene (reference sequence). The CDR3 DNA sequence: TGTGCCAGCAGCTTAGACCTTACTCTTATTGGCTACACCTTC. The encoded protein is CASSLDLTLIGYTF.

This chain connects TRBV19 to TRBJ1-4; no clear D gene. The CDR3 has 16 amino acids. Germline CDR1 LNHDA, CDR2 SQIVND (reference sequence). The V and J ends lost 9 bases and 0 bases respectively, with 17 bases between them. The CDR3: CASQGGQIATNEKLFF. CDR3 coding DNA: TGTGCCAGCCAAGGCGGGCAAATTGCAACTAATGAAAAACTGTTTTTT.

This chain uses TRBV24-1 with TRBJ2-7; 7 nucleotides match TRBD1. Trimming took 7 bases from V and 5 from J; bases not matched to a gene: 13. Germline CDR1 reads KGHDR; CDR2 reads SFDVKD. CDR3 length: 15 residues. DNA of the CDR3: TGTGCCACCAGGAAGACAGGGTTGGATGGCCACGAGCAGTACTTC. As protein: CATRKTGLDGHEQYF.

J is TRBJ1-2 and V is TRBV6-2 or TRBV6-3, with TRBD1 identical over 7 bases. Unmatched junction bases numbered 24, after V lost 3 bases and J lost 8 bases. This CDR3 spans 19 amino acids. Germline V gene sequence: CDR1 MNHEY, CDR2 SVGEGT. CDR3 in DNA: TGTGCCAGCAGTTATCGTATCATACGTAGACAGGGCGTCGGGAGAGGCTACACCTTC. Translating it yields CASSYRIIRRQGVGRGYTF.